This is a list of T cell receptor beta chains from one sample in a study of T cell responses to AZD1222 COVID-19 vaccine. Libraries were prepared by immunoSEQ multiplex PCR; TCRdb keeps only in-frame clonotypes and omits some of them. This repertoire shows 150,000 to 200,000 clones, roughly 92% found once; its top ten account for over 9.5%. Sequenced here: peripheral blood, sampled on day 0 of AZD1222 vaccination. Receptors were obtained from an adult in good health. Each CDR3 is given with its conserved first and last residue. Each record gives: V gene, J gene, D gene, clone size, CDR3 DNA, CDR3 protein. A D gene is named only where the DNA matches it firmly. Clone size appears in some rows only: once, few, many, or a class for an expanded clone.

TRBV6-2/TRBV6-3	TRBJ1-2	TRBD1	few	TGTGCCAGCAGTTCACCCCGGCCAGGGGGTGAGGGGAGGTATGGCTACACCTTC	CASSSPRPGGEGRYGYTF
TRBV3-1/TRBV3-2	TRBJ1-2	-	-	TGTGCCAGCAGCCGACTATCAGCGGGGGACTATGGCTACACCTTC	CASSRLSAGDYGYTF
TRBV6-2/TRBV6-3	TRBJ2-1	TRBD1	-	TGTGCCAGCAGCCCAGCCTACAGGGGTCCGGGCAATGAGCAGTTCTTC	CASSPAYRGPGNEQFF
TRBV6-1	TRBJ2-2	-	-	TGTGCCAGCAGTGAAGGTACAGACACCGGGGAGCTGTTTTTT	CASSEGTDTGELFF
TRBV7-6	TRBJ2-7	-	-	TGTGCCAGCAGCTTTGGGACAACCCAAGAGCAGTACTTC	CASSFGTTQEQYF
TRBV28	TRBJ2-5	-	-	TGTGCCAGCAGTTCACGGTTGGTGAAGACCCAGTACTTC	CASSSRLVKTQYF
TRBV27	TRBJ1-2	TRBD1	-	TGTGCCAGCAGCCCAGCGGAGGACAGGGAAAACACCTTC	CASSPAEDRENTF
TRBV7-2	TRBJ2-5	-	-	TGTGCCAGCAGCAAGCAGGGCGGTGAGACCCAGTACTTC	CASSKQGGETQYF
TRBV28	TRBJ1-5	-	-	TGTGCCAGCACAGAGGACGGTAACAATCAGCCCCAGCATTTT	CASTEDGNNQPQHF
TRBV3-1/TRBV3-2	TRBJ1-1	-	few	TGTGCCAGCAGCACGGGCACTGAAGCTTTCTTT	CASSTGTEAFF
TRBV5-6	TRBJ1-2	-	-	TGTGCCAGCAGCTTCGGGACGGACTATGGCTACACCTTC	CASSFGTDYGYTF
TRBV11-2	TRBJ2-1	TRBD1	-	TGTGCCAGCAGCAAGGACAGGGGTGAGCAGTTCTTC	CASSKDRGEQFF
TRBV5-4	TRBJ2-7	-	-	TGTGCCAGCAGCTTGGAGTCAGGCGGGGAGCAGTACTTC	CASSLESGGEQYF
TRBV10-2	TRBJ2-5	-	-	TGCGCCAGCAGTGAGAATCGGATGTACTTC	CASSENRMYF
TRBV10-3	TRBJ1-2	-	-	TGTGCCATCAGTGAGGACTATGGCTACACCTTC	CAISEDYGYTF
TRBV14	TRBJ1-6	-	once	TGTGCCAGCAGCCAAGCAGGGAATAATTCACCCCTCCACTTT	CASSQAGNNSPLHF
TRBV6-5	TRBJ1-2	-	-	TGTGCCAGCAGTTACTCGCCCAGGTCCTATGGCTACACCTTC	CASSYSPRSYGYTF
TRBV20-1	TRBJ2-4	-	-	TGCAGTGCTAGTTCGCCATCTATAGCCAAAAACATTCAGTACTTC	CSASSPSIAKNIQYF
TRBV7-2	TRBJ2-2	-	-	TGTGCCAGCAGCTCTCAGGATATCGCCGGGGAGCTGTTTTTT	CASSSQDIAGELFF
TRBV11-3	TRBJ2-3	-	-	TGTGCCAGCAGCCCGCGATTCGCGGATACGCAGTATTTT	CASSPRFADTQYF
TRBV5-1	TRBJ2-5	-	-	TGCGCCAGCAGCCCGGACGGACAAGAGACCCAGTACTTC	CASSPDGQETQYF
TRBV28	TRBJ1-6	TRBD1	-	TGTGCCAGCAGTGATTCAGGGGGCGGGCCCTATAATTCACCCCTCCACTTT	CASSDSGGGPYNSPLHF
TRBV24-1	TRBJ2-1	TRBD1	once	TGTGCCACCAGTGACCCAGGGACAGGGTACGACAATGAGCAGTTCTTC	CATSDPGTGYDNEQFF
TRBV6-5	TRBJ2-5	-	-	TGTGCCAGCGGGAGTGCACAAGAGACCCAGTACTTC	CASGSAQETQYF
TRBV28	TRBJ1-2	-	once	TGTGCCAGCAGTTCTCGGGACAAGAGGAATGGCTACACCTTC	CASSSRDKRNGYTF
TRBV24-1	TRBJ2-1	TRBD2	-	TGTGCCACCAGCCCGGGACTAGCGGGGGTTAATGAGCAGTTCTTC	CATSPGLAGVNEQFF
TRBV19	TRBJ2-1	TRBD2	-	TGTGCCACTAAACTAGCGGGATCCTACAATGAGCAGTTCTTC	CATKLAGSYNEQFF
TRBV6-5	TRBJ1-4	TRBD1	once	TGTGCCAGCAACCCCGGGACAGGGAATGAAAAACTGTTTTTT	CASNPGTGNEKLFF
TRBV28	TRBJ1-2	-	-	TGTGCCAGCAGTCCCCCGGGAGGGGACAACTATGGCTACACCTTC	CASSPPGGDNYGYTF
TRBV15	TRBJ1-5	-	-	TGTGCCACCAGCACGTGGAGCCGCAATCAGCCCCAGCATTTT	CATSTWSRNQPQHF
TRBV7-9	TRBJ1-2	TRBD1	-	TGTGCCAGCAGCGCCCGGACAGGGGCCGGCCTGAGTACCTTC	CASSARTGAGLSTF
TRBV21-1	TRBJ1-5	-	once	TGTGCCAGCAGCAAATCAAACCCCGGAGGCAATCAGCCCCAGCATTTT	CASSKSNPGGNQPQHF
TRBV2	TRBJ2-2	TRBD1	-	TGTGCCAGCAGACGGGACAGCTTGAACACCGGGGAGCTGTTTTTT	CASRRDSLNTGELFF
TRBV9	TRBJ1-5	-	-	TGTGCCAGCAGCGGGGGGGGTAATCAGCCCCAGCATTTT	CASSGGGNQPQHF
TRBV30	TRBJ1-5	-	-	TGTGCCTGGGGTCGGGACGGGATCCAGCCCCAGCATTTT	CAWGRDGIQPQHF
TRBV3-1/TRBV3-2	TRBJ1-1	-	-	TGTGCCAGCAGCCCCAACTGGCAGGGGAACACTGAAGCTTTCTTT	CASSPNWQGNTEAFF
TRBV7-3	TRBJ1-6	TRBD1	-	TGTGCCAGCAGCCGGGACAGGGTGGGGTCACCCCTCCACTTT	CASSRDRVGSPLHF
TRBV5-1	TRBJ2-4	TRBD2	once	TGCGCCAGCAGCTTGGGAGGACTAGGGGTTCAATACTTC	CASSLGGLGVQYF
TRBV27	TRBJ2-2	TRBD1	-	TGTGCCAGCAGTTATTGGGCGACAGGGCGGACCGGGGAGCTGTTTTTT	CASSYWATGRTGELFF
TRBV20-1	TRBJ1-2	-	-	TGCAGTGCTCCGGACGAGCATGGCTACACCTTC	CSAPDEHGYTF
TRBV6-4	TRBJ1-2	-	-	TGTGCCAGCAGTGAAGGGGCAAGCTATGGCTACACCTTC	CASSEGASYGYTF
TRBV2	TRBJ2-7	TRBD2	-	TGTGCCAGCGGGCTCAGGGCGGGAGGGTACGAGCAGTACTTC	CASGLRAGGYEQYF
TRBV7-9	TRBJ1-3	TRBD1	-	TGTGCCAGCAGCTCGGCGGACAGGGTACTCACCATATATTTT	CASSSADRVLTIYF
TRBV10-3	TRBJ1-1	-	once	TGTGCCATCACCGTAGGGACTGAAGCTTTCTTT	CAITVGTEAFF
TRBV19	TRBJ2-1	-	-	TGTGCCAGTAGTCTCACCTCCCGAGGGATCTACAATGAGCAGTTCTTC	CASSLTSRGIYNEQFF
TRBV5-6	TRBJ1-2	TRBD1	-	TGTGCCAGCAGCCCGGGACAGGTCTATGGCTACACCTTC	CASSPGQVYGYTF
TRBV27	TRBJ1-1	TRBD1	-	TGTGCCAGCAGTTTTTCGAGGGGGCGAACTGAAGCTTTCTTT	CASSFSRGRTEAFF